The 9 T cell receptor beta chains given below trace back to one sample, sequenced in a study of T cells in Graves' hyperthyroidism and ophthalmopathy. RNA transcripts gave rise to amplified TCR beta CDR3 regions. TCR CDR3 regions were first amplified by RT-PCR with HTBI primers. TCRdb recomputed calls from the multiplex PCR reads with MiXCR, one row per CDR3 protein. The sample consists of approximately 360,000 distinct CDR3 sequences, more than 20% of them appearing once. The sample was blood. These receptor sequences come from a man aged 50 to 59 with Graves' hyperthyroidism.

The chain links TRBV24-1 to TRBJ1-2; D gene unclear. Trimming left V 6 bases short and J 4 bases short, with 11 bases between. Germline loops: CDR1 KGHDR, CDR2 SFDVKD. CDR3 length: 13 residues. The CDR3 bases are TGTGCCACCAGTATAGAAGGGTTCTATGGCTACACCTTC. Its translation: CATSIEGFYGYTF.

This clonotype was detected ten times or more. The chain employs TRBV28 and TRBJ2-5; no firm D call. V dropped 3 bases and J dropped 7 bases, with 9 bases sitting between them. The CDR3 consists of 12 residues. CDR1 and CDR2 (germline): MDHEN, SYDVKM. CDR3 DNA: TGTGCCAGCAGTTTTGGGTTACGGACCCAGTACTTC. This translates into CASSFGLRTQYF.

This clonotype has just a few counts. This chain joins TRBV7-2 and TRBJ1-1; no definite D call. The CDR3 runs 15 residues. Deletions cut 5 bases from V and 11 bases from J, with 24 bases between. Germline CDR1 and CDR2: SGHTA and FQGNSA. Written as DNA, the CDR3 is TGTGCCAGCAGCCCCGGGCCTCCCCAGAGTCTAGTCGCTTTCTTT. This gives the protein CASSPGPPQSLVAFF.

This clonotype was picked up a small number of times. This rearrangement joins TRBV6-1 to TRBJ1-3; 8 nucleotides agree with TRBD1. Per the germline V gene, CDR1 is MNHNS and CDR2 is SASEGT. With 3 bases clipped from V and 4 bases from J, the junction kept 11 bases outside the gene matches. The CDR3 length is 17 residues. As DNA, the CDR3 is TGTGCCAGCAGTGACCCACCGGACAGGGTAGCCGGAAACACCATATATTTT. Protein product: CASSDPPDRVAGNTIYF.

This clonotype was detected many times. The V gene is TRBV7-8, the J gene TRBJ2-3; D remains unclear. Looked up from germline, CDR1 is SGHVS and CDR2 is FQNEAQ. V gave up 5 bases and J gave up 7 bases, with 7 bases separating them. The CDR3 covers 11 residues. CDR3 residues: CASSTEYTQYF. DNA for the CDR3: TGTGCCAGCAGCACCGAGTATACGCAGTATTTT.

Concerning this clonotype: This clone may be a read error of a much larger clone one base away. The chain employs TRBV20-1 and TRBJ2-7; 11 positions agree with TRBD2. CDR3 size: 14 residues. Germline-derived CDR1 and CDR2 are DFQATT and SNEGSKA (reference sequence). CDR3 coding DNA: TGCAGCGCATTCGGGACTAGCGGTGTGAAGGAGCGGTACTTC. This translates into CSAFGTSGVKERYF.

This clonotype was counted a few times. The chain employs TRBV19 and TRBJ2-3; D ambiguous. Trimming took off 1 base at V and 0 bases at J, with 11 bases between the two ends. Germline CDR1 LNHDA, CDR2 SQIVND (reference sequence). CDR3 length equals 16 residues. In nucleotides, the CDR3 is TGTGCCAGTAGTATAGCCCCAGGCTCTAGCACAGATACGCAGTATTTT. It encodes CASSIAPGSSTDTQYF. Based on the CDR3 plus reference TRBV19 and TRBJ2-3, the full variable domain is DGGITQSPKYLFRKEGQNVTLSCEQNLNHDAMYWYRQDPGQGLRLIYYSQIVNDFQKGDIAEGYSVSREKKESFPLTVTSAQKNPTAFYLCASSIAPGSSTDTQYFGPGTRLTVL.

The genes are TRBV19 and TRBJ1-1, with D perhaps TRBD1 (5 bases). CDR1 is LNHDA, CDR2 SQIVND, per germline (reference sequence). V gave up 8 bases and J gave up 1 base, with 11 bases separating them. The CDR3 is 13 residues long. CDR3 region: CASLGEGNTEAFF. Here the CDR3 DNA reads TGTGCCAGTCTGGGGGAAGGGAACACTGAAGCTTTCTTT.

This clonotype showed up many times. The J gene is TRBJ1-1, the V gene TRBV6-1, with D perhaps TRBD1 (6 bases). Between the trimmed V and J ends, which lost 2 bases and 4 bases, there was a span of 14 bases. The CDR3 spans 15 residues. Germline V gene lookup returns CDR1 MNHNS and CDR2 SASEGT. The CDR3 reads CASSESIRTATEAFF. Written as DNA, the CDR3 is TGTGCCAGCAGTGAAAGTATCCGGACAGCCACTGAAGCTTTCTTT.